The 15 T cell receptor beta chains below all came from one sample that was sequenced in a study of cytomegalovirus exposure and HLA in healthy donors. PCR used 60 Vbeta primers and 13 Jbeta primers. Assay used: immunoSEQ multiplex PCR; TCRdb lists only in-frame clones, some missing. Among a few hundred thousand clones listed, around 77% were seen once. The sample was PBMCs. These receptor sequences come from a woman in her twenties or thirties in good health and CMV-seronegative.

This chain joins TRBV30 and TRBJ1-5; tentatively, D is TRBD1 (6 bases). V was trimmed by 4 bases and J by 0 bases, leaving 19 bases between them. CDR1 and CDR2 from the germline V gene are GTSNPN and SVGIG (reference sequence). The CDR3 has 17 amino acids. The CDR3 region is CAWNIGGLGGSNQPQHF. The CDR3 bases are TGTGCCTGGAATATCGGGGGGCTGGGGGGTAGCAATCAGCCCCAGCATTTT.

The genes are TRBV5-6 and TRBJ1-2, with D unclear. Germline assignment: CDR1 SGHDT and CDR2 YYEEEE. Trimming removed 1 base at V and 3 bases at J, with 7 bases between. The CDR3 sequence is 13 residues long. CDR3 sequence (DNA): TGTGCCAGCAGCTTGTTGCAGGACTATGGCTACACCTTC. Translated, it gives CASSLLQDYGYTF.

V usage is TRBV19 and J usage is TRBJ1-5, with TRBD1 matching over 9 bases. The CDR3 spans 13 residues. J lost 7 bases, V lost 4 bases, and 2 bases had no gene match. Germline lookup yields CDR1 LNHDA and CDR2 SQIVND (reference sequence). The CDR3 loop reads CASSRDREQPQHF. CDR3 DNA sequence: TGTGCCAGTAGTAGGGACAGGGAGCAGCCCCAGCATTTT.

This chain uses TRBV7-7 with TRBJ2-1; 9 positions match TRBD2. There are 15 residues in the CDR3. The germline V gene encodes CDR1 SSHAT and CDR2 FNYEAQ (reference sequence). Trimming cost V 3 bases and J 1 base; bases outside gene matches: 1. CDR3 sequence (DNA): TGTGCCAGCAGCTTGGGACTAGCATCCTACAATGAGCAGTTCTTC. Translated, it gives CASSLGLASYNEQFF.

The CDR3 nucleotides are TGTGCCAGCTCACATAGTCGGTCGTACCAAGAGACCCAGTACTTC. Protein: CASSHSRSYQETQYF. The genes are TRBV18 and TRBJ2-5, with unresolved D. The CDR3 contains 15 residues. Germline values: CDR1 KGHSH, CDR2 LQKENI. V gave up 4 bases and J gave up 0 bases, with 12 bases separating them.

V and J are TRBV5-1 and TRBJ2-7; the match to TRBD1 covers 7 bases. This CDR3 contains 14 residues. J gave up 7 bases and V 4 bases, and 11 bases lay outside the gene matches. Germline V lookup: CDR1 SGHRS, CDR2 YFSETQ. CDR3 sequence: CASSVNLGGGEQYF. CDR3 in DNA: TGCGCCAGCAGCGTGAACTTAGGGGGCGGTGAGCAGTACTTC.

This clone was recorded a few times. V and J are TRBV19 and TRBJ1-2, with D unresolved. The CDR3 consists of 11 residues. V was trimmed by 5 bases and J by 7 bases, leaving 8 bases between them. Germline V lookup: CDR1 LNHDA, CDR2 SQIVND (reference sequence). The DNA for the CDR3 is TGTGCCAGTAGTGCCCAGTCTGGCTACACCTTC. Protein product: CASSAQSGYTF.

The chain employs TRBV5-1 and TRBJ2-5; 9 bases are a match to TRBD2. The V segment lost 4 bases and the J segment 5 bases; nucleotides outside the gene matches: 9. The CDR3 is made up of 15 amino acids. Germline V gene sequence: CDR1 SGHRS, CDR2 YFSETQ. CDR3 amino acids: CASSGPAGGVETQYF. CDR3 DNA: TGCGCCAGCAGCGGCCCAGCGGGGGGCGTGGAGACCCAGTACTTC.

The V call is TRBV19, the J call TRBJ2-2; 8 bases line up with TRBD2. Germline CDR1 and CDR2: LNHDA and SQIVND (reference sequence). The CDR3 contains 16 residues. Trimming removed 4 bases from V and 2 bases from J; junction bases left unmatched: 6. CDR3 loop: CASSRFTSGNTGELFF. Written as DNA, the CDR3 is TGTGCCAGTAGTAGGTTTACTAGCGGCAACACCGGGGAGCTGTTTTTT.

The rearrangement links TRBV6-4 to TRBJ1-2; no clear D gene. The CDR3 extends over 13 amino acids. The V and J ends lost 4 bases and 2 bases respectively, with 8 bases between them. Germline lookup yields CDR1 MRHNA and CDR2 SNTAGT. The CDR3 DNA follows: TGTGCCAGCAGTGCCGAGTTGAACTATGGCTACACCTTC. Amino acids: CASSAELNYGYTF.

The V and J genes are TRBV19 and TRBJ1-5; no clear D gene. The CDR3 is 16 amino acids. Trimming took off 1 base at V and 3 bases at J, with 13 bases between the two ends. CDR1 is LNHDA and CDR2 is SQIVND in the germline V gene (reference sequence). The CDR3 protein is CASSIVTVGYNQPQHF. The CDR3 DNA sequence: TGTGCCAGTAGTATAGTAACAGTAGGATACAATCAGCCCCAGCATTTT.

The chain recombines TRBV6-1 with TRBJ2-7; D remains ambiguous. Deletions cut 8 bases from V and 3 bases from J, with 17 bases between. CDR1 is MNHNS, CDR2 SASEGT, per germline. The CDR3 contains 14 residues. The DNA for the CDR3 is TGTGCCAGCGAGCCTGTTCCAGAGGACTACGAGCAGTACTTC. Translation gives CASEPVPEDYEQYF.

With regard to this clone: Different DNA sequences within this sample yield the same CDR3. This chain uses TRBV2 with TRBJ1-6, with TRBD1 matching 7 bases. J was trimmed by 10 bases and V by 5 bases; bases with no gene match: 8. Germline V gives CDR1 SNHLY, CDR2 FYNNEI. This CDR3 is built from 14 residues. CDR3 nucleotide sequence: TGTGCCAGCAGTCGGGACAGCGCTGGATCACCCCTCCACTTT. Protein: CASSRDSAGSPLHF. Complete variable domain (other parts from reference TRBV2 and TRBJ1-6): EPEVTQTPSHQVTQMGQEVILRCVPISNHLYFYWYRQILGQKVEFLVSFYNNEISEKSEIFDDQFSVERPDGSNFTLKIRSTKLEDSAMYFCASSRDSAGSPLHFGNGTRLTVT.

The V and J genes are TRBV2 and TRBJ1-5; D unresolved. The germline gives CDR1 SNHLY, CDR2 FYNNEI. This CDR3 is built from 14 residues. Trimming shortened V by 7 bases and J by 0 bases, and 10 bases separated the two germline ends. The CDR3 region has the DNA TGTGCCAGCACTGGACTCTCTAGCAATCAGCCCCAGCATTTT. Amino acids: CASTGLSSNQPQHF.

V and J are TRBV6-5 and TRBJ1-1, with a possible D match to TRBD1 (6 bases). This CDR3 comprises 14 residues. The germline V gene has CDR1 MNHEY and CDR2 SVGAGI. The V gene lost 7 bases and the J gene lost 1 base, with 13 bases spanning the gap. The CDR3: CASTLTRGNTEAFF. The CDR3 DNA follows: TGTGCCAGCACCCTTACCAGGGGGAACACTGAAGCTTTCTTT.